These 16 T cell receptor beta chains came from one sample sequenced in a study of shared clonotypes between healthy human individuals. Profiled with immunoSEQ multiplex PCR; TCRdb holds only in-frame clones, not every one. Of roughly 1,500,000 clones in the sample, approximately 98.5% were seen once. Specimen: naive CD4+ T cells sorted from blood. Subset specified: CD45RA+ positively selected. The receptors were gathered from a man aged 25 to 40 in good health.

This clone was detected once. The V gene is TRBV19, the J gene TRBJ1-2, with a weak D call TRBD1 (6 bases). Germline CDR1 LNHDA, CDR2 SQIVND (reference sequence). This CDR3 is 14 amino acids long. The germline V and J ends were trimmed by 3 bases and 1 base, with 9 bases remaining between them. The CDR3 reads CASSIRQDNYGYTF. In nucleotides, the CDR3 is TGTGCCAGTAGTATCAGACAGGATAACTATGGCTACACCTTC.

The V call is TRBV29-1, the J call TRBJ2-7; D gene ambiguous. This CDR3 contains 10 residues. Deletions cut 4 bases from V and 3 bases from J, with 4 bases between. Per the germline V gene, CDR1 is SQVTM and CDR2 is ANQGSEA. CDR3 protein: CSVVDYEQYF. Here the CDR3 DNA reads TGCAGCGTTGTCGACTACGAGCAGTACTTC.

In regard to this clone: Other DNA variants within this sample encode the same CDR3. The V and J genes are TRBV5-5 and TRBJ2-2; D remains ambiguous. This CDR3 is 14 amino acids long. Germline V CDR1 and CDR2: SGHKS, YYEKEE (reference sequence). Between the trimmed V and J ends, which lost 0 bases and 1 base, there was a span of 4 bases. CDR3 residues: CASSLAGNTGELFF. The DNA of the CDR3 is TGTGCCAGCAGCTTGGCTGGGAACACCGGGGAGCTGTTTTTT.

The chain combines TRBV20-1 with TRBJ2-1; the D is unclear. The CDR3 consists of 11 residues. The V end lost 7 bases, the J end lost 4 bases, and 8 bases lay between the germline ends. Germline V lookup: CDR1 DFQATT, CDR2 SNEGSKA (reference sequence). This CDR3 reads CSGRKYNEQFF. CDR3 DNA: TGCAGTGGGAGAAAATACAATGAGCAGTTCTTC.

The V gene is TRBV14, the J gene TRBJ2-1, with 12 bases fitting TRBD2. The junction had 8 bases not matched to a gene; V was cut back by 5 bases and J by 12 bases. CDR3 size: 14 residues. The germline gives CDR1 SGHDN, CDR2 FVKESK. CDR3 nucleotide sequence: TGTGCCAGCAGCGTGGGACTAGCGGGTGGGGGGCAGTTCTTC. This encodes CASSVGLAGGGQFF.

The CDR3 coding sequence is TGTGCCACCGCTCCGGGACAGCAAGAGACCCAGTACTTC. Translating gives CATAPGQQETQYF. This sequence joins TRBV6-1 and TRBJ2-5, with TRBD1 matching 7 bases. Germline-derived CDR1 and CDR2 are MNHNS and SASEGT. CDR3 size: 13 residues. The ends lost 10 bases at V and 2 bases at J; junction bases unmatched: 7.

This chain links TRBV5-4 with TRBJ1-4; D is unclear. The germline gives CDR1 SGHNT, CDR2 YYREEE (reference sequence). Trimming pared 5 bases from V and 8 bases from J, leaving 13 bases between. This CDR3 has 13 residues. CDR3: CASSHGMDEKLFF. CDR3 DNA: TGTGCCAGCAGTCACGGAATGGACGAAAAACTGTTTTTT. The variable domain in full, with the rest retrieved from reference TRBV5-4 and TRBJ1-4, is ETGVTQSPTHLIKTRGQQVTLRCSSQSGHNTVSWYQQALGQGPQFIFQYYREEENGRGNFPPRFSGLQFPNYSSELNVNALELDDSALYLCASSHGMDEKLFFGSGTQLSVL.

V is TRBV19 and J is TRBJ1-5; a weak D match, TRBD1 (6 bases). The V end lost 5 bases, the J end lost 5 bases, and 16 bases lay between the germline ends. From germline, CDR1 is LNHDA and CDR2 SQIVND (reference sequence). This CDR3 spans 15 amino acids. CDR3 in DNA: TGTGCCAGTAGTGTCGACAGGAGAGGAGATCAGCCCCAGCATTTT. Encoded protein: CASSVDRRGDQPQHF.

The chain combines TRBV29-1 with TRBJ2-5; D remains unclear. The germline V gene encodes CDR1 SQVTM and CDR2 ANQGSEA. V dropped 5 bases and J dropped 4 bases, with 5 bases sitting between them. The CDR3 runs 10 residues. CDR3 region: CSVLLETQYF. CDR3 in DNA: TGCAGCGTTCTCTTAGAGACCCAGTACTTC.

The V gene is TRBV5-1, the J gene TRBJ1-1; D is unclear. Per germline, CDR1 SGHRS and CDR2 YFSETQ. V was cut by 2 bases and J by 4 bases, with 15 bases left in between. The CDR3 is 15 residues long. This CDR3 is CASSLGGLGFTEAFF. The CDR3 nucleotides read TGCGCCAGCAGCTTAGGAGGGTTGGGATTCACTGAAGCTTTCTTT. Supplemented by reference TRBV5-1 and TRBJ1-1, the full variable domain reads KAGVTQTPRYLIKTRGQQVTLSCSPISGHRSVSWYQQTPGQGLQFLFEYFSETQRNKGNFPGRFSGRQFSNSRSEMNVSTLELGDSALYLCASSLGGLGFTEAFFGQGTRLTVV.

The genes are TRBV6-1 and TRBJ2-7; 7 nucleotides agree with TRBD2. CDR3 length equals 15 residues. CDR1 and CDR2 (germline): MNHNS, SASEGT. Unmatched junction bases numbered 9, after V lost 6 bases and J lost 1 base. The CDR3 sequence: CASRSLAENSYEQYF. CDR3 DNA: TGTGCCAGCAGGAGCCTAGCGGAGAATTCCTACGAGCAGTACTTC.

The V and J genes are TRBV11-2 and TRBJ2-7; 9 bases fit TRBD1. Per the germline V gene, CDR1 is SGHAT and CDR2 is FQNNGV. V gave up 4 bases and J gave up 1 base; unmatched junction bases: 5. The CDR3 consists of 15 residues. DNA for the CDR3: TGTGCCAGCAGCTCGGACAGGGGCTTTTCCTACGAGCAGTACTTC. It translates to CASSSDRGFSYEQYF.

The chain joins TRBV7-9 to TRBJ1-2; unclear D gene. Germline V gene sequence: CDR1 SEHNR, CDR2 FQNEAQ (reference sequence). The CDR3 runs 13 residues. V shed 2 bases and J shed 7 bases, with 11 bases lying between them. The CDR3 protein is CASSLSTVGGYTF. For the CDR3, the DNA is TGTGCCAGCAGCTTATCAACAGTGGGTGGCTACACCTTC.

This clone appeared once. The chain combines TRBV10-3 with TRBJ1-1; tentative D call: TRBD1 (6 bases). V was shortened by 11 bases and J by 8 bases, with 27 bases between the two germline ends. Germline V gene sequence: CDR1 ENHRY, CDR2 SYGVKD. The CDR3 is 15 amino acids. CDR3 sequence: CAVLPNGGPSGEAFF. The CDR3 DNA sequence: TGTGCCGTGCTACCGAACGGGGGGCCCTCGGGCGAAGCTTTCTTT.

This sequence joins TRBV2 and TRBJ1-4; D not resolved. CDR3 size: 12 residues. Germline V lookup: CDR1 SNHLY, CDR2 FYNNEI. Between the trimmed V and J ends, which lost 7 bases and 7 bases, there was a span of 10 bases. CDR3 DNA: TGTGCCAGCACCCCCCTCGCTGAAAAACTGTTTTTT. This translates into CASTPLAEKLFF.

CDR3 sequence (DNA): TGTGCCAGCAGCCGCGAGGGGGATGGCTACACCTTC. Amino acid sequence: CASSREGDGYTF. This rearrangement joins TRBV11-2 to TRBJ1-2, with D perhaps TRBD1 (6 bases). Germline V gives CDR1 SGHAT, CDR2 FQNNGV. The CDR3 extends over 12 amino acids. V lost 5 bases and J lost 6, with 10 bases in between.